The next 23 T cell receptor beta chains were all read from a single sample in a study of Graves' ophthalmopathy and Graves' hyperthyroidism. Investigators amplified TCR beta CDR3 regions from RNA transcripts. HTBI primers were used in a first-round RT-PCR, which preceded a second-round multiplex PCR. Each CDR3 protein is one row after TCRdb ran MiXCR on the multiplex PCR reads. The table records a few hundred thousand distinct CDR3 sequences, around 19% of them present only once. The sequenced material came from peripheral blood. Receptors originate from a woman in her late teens or twenties with Graves' ophthalmopathy.

The rearrangement links TRBV12-3 or TRBV12-4 to TRBJ1-1, with D hard to call. V gave up 6 bases and J gave up 3 bases, with 14 bases separating them. CDR3 length equals 14 residues. The CDR3 nucleotides read TGTGCCAGCAGCGAGCCCCTCGGGGACACTGAAGCTTTCTTT. It translates to CASSEPLGDTEAFF.

This clonotype was recorded many times. The V and J genes are TRBV28 and TRBJ2-7; possibly TRBD2 for D (5 bases). The CDR3 sequence is 15 residues long. Germline values: CDR1 MDHEN, CDR2 SYDVKM. The V end lost 5 bases, the J end lost 0 bases, and 14 bases lay between the germline ends. In DNA, the CDR3 is TGTGCCAGCAGTGTCTCCCCGGACTCCTCCTACGAGCAGTACTTC. This codes for CASSVSPDSSYEQYF.

This clonotype has at least ten counts. A much more abundant neighbour one base away suggests this may be a read error. The chain combines TRBV28 with TRBJ1-5, with a weak D call TRBD1 (5 bases). This CDR3 comprises 15 residues. The germline gives CDR1 MDHEN, CDR2 SYDVKM. V gave up 5 bases and J gave up 5 bases, with 16 bases separating them. The CDR3 nucleotides are TGTGCCAGCAGTCACAGGTCTGGTGTTGATCAGCCCCAGCATTTT. Translated: CASSHRSGVDQPQHF.

This clonotype was seen ten or more times. The rearrangement uses TRBV19 and TRBJ2-7, with no clear D. V lost 5 bases, J lost 2 bases, and 10 bases lay in between. This CDR3 is 13 amino acids long. Germline V gene data show CDR1 as LNHDA and CDR2 as SQIVND (reference sequence). The CDR3 loop reads CASSATDTYEQYF. DNA for the CDR3: TGTGCCAGTAGTGCAACAGATACCTACGAGCAGTACTTC.

This clonotype was picked up many times. Just one base apart from a much larger clone, this may be a read error. The rearrangement uses TRBV5-1 and TRBJ2-7; D call uncertain. The germline V gene encodes CDR1 SGHRS and CDR2 YFSETQ. This CDR3 is 14 amino acids long. V was shortened by 0 bases and J by 6 bases, with 13 bases between the two germline ends. For the CDR3, the DNA is TGCGCCAGCAGCTTGGAGCCTAGAAGTGGCGAGCAGTACTTC. This gives the protein CASSLEPRSGEQYF.

This clonotype was seen many times. The V gene is TRBV2, the J gene TRBJ2-2; D remains ambiguous. The germline gives CDR1 SNHLY, CDR2 FYNNEI. The V end lost 3 bases, the J end lost 8 bases, and 16 bases lay between the germline ends. CDR3 length equals 15 residues. In nucleotides, the CDR3 is TGTGCCAGCAGTGATGGAGACCCCTCTTGGGGGGAGCTGTTTTTT. It yields the protein CASSDGDPSWGELFF.

This clonotype appeared many times. This chain joins TRBV6-2 or TRBV6-3 and TRBJ2-7; tentatively, D is TRBD1 (6 bases). The V end was cut by 0 bases, the J end by 4 bases, with 13 bases between. This CDR3 region has 15 residues. Germline-derived CDR1 and CDR2 are MNHEY and SVGEGT. The CDR3 loop is CASSYSGTPVYEQYF. Written as DNA, the CDR3 is TGTGCCAGCAGTTACTCGGGGACACCTGTATACGAGCAGTACTTC.

This clonotype appeared many times. The chain carries TRBV5-1 and TRBJ2-5; D not certain. Trimming removed 1 base at V and 4 bases at J, with 8 bases between. CDR1 is SGHRS and CDR2 is YFSETQ in the germline V gene. CDR3 length equals 13 residues. For the CDR3, the DNA is TGCGCCAGCAGCTTGATCGTCGGAGAGACCCAGTACTTC. Amino acids: CASSLIVGETQYF.

This clonotype was found many times. V usage is TRBV7-2 and J usage is TRBJ1-5; D might be TRBD1 (6 bases). The CDR3 runs to 20 residues. V lost 1 base and J lost 4, with 26 bases in between. CDR1 SGHTA and CDR2 FQGNSA come from the germline V gene. The CDR3 is CASSLGDPRQGPILNQPQHF. CDR3 nucleotides: TGTGCCAGCAGCTTAGGAGATCCGCGGCAGGGGCCTATTTTGAATCAGCCCCAGCATTTT.

At least ten counts were recorded for this clonotype. The chain has TRBV28 and TRBJ2-2; the D is unclear. Trimming stripped 5 bases from V and 1 base from J, with 11 bases between. The CDR3 spans 15 residues. Germline CDR1 is MDHEN and CDR2 is SYDVKM. CDR3 DNA sequence: TGTGCCAGCAGTCAGTCCCTCGGGAACACCGGGGAGCTGTTTTTT. It codes for CASSQSLGNTGELFF.

This clonotype was observed many times. V is TRBV6-1 and J is TRBJ1-3; no clear D gene. Germline CDR1 is MNHNS and CDR2 is SASEGT. The V end lost 6 bases, the J end lost 1 base, and 7 bases lay between the germline ends. The length of the CDR3 is 13 residues. CDR3 amino acids: CASSELSGNTIYF. The DNA for the CDR3 is TGTGCCAGCAGCGAATTATCTGGAAACACCATATATTTT.

This clonotype was recorded many times. Given a much more abundant clone one base away, this may be a read error. The chain is built from TRBV12-3 or TRBV12-4 and TRBJ2-7; TRBD2 is a possible D gene (6 bases). CDR3 size: 12 residues. In DNA, the CDR3 is TGTGCCAGCAGCCGGGACTTTCACGAGCGGTACTTC. Encoded protein: CASSRDFHERYF.

The chain employs TRBV5-1 and TRBJ1-1; maybe TRBD1 (5 bases). The ends were cut back, 0 bases at V and 7 bases at J, with 13 bases in the middle. The CDR3 runs 14 residues. Germline CDR1 and CDR2: SGHRS and YFSETQ. For the CDR3, the DNA is TGCGCCAGCAGCTTGGGAGGGGTTCCGGGTGAAGCTTTCTTT. Translation gives CASSLGGVPGEAFF.

This clonotype has a count of ten or more. J is TRBJ2-7 and V is TRBV12-3 or TRBV12-4; D perhaps matches TRBD2 (5 bases). Trimming removed 2 bases from V and 6 bases from J, with 17 bases in between. CDR3 length: 15 residues. The CDR3 protein is CASSLIGLAASEQYF. The CDR3 region has the DNA TGTGCCAGCAGTTTAATCGGGCTAGCCGCCTCCGAGCAGTACTTC.

This clonotype was recorded many times. The chain is built from TRBV12-3 or TRBV12-4 and TRBJ2-7; 9 bases line up with TRBD1. J lost 3 bases, V lost 5 bases, and 11 bases had no gene match. CDR3 length equals 16 residues. This CDR3 reads CASSNLNRGPYYEQYF. CDR3 DNA: TGTGCCAGCAGTAACCTGAACAGGGGGCCTTACTACGAGCAGTACTTC.

This clonotype was found many times. This sequence joins TRBV20-1 and TRBJ1-5, with a possible D match to TRBD1 (5 bases). The germline gives CDR1 DFQATT, CDR2 SNEGSKA (reference sequence). Trimming left V 3 bases short and J 4 bases short, with 13 bases between. This CDR3 region has 14 residues. The CDR3 DNA sequence: TGCAGTGCTAGGGACCGGGGACCTAATCAGCCCCAGCATTTT. Translated, it gives CSARDRGPNQPQHF.

Details on this clonotype: One base away lies a much larger clone, so this may be a sequencing read error. This chain links TRBV28 with TRBJ2-2, with TRBD1 matching over 9 bases. The CDR3 is 15 residues long. Germline assignment: CDR1 MDHEN and CDR2 SYDVKM. CDR3: CASKPGQGNTGEMFF. In DNA form, the CDR3 reads TGTGCCAGCAAACCGGGACAGGGAAACACCGGGGAGATGTTTTTT.

The table lists this clonotype with many counts. The gene calls are TRBV4-3 and TRBJ1-3, with D unclear. Trimming cost V 0 bases and J 4 bases, with 4 bases left between them. The CDR3 runs to 13 residues. CDR1 is LGHNA and CDR2 is YSLEER in the germline V gene. The CDR3 loop is CASSQERGNTIYF. The CDR3 nucleotides are TGCGCCAGCAGCCAAGAAAGGGGAAACACCATATATTTT.

This clonotype was detected many times. The chain couples TRBV20-1 to TRBJ1-1; D not resolved. This CDR3 region has 10 residues. Trimming cost V 3 bases and J 8 bases, with 7 bases left between them. Looked up from germline, CDR1 is DFQATT and CDR2 is SNEGSKA (reference sequence). CDR3 DNA sequence: TGCAGTGCTAGGCGTGCCGAAGCTTTCTTT. Translated, it gives CSARRAEAFF.

This clonotype was seen at least ten times. V and J are TRBV4-3 and TRBJ1-2; D may be TRBD1 (5 bases). Looked up from germline, CDR1 is LGHNA and CDR2 is YSLEER. Deletions cut 3 bases from V and 1 base from J, with 21 bases between. The CDR3 has 18 amino acids. This CDR3 is CASSHYGGGGLRNYGYTF. CDR3 in DNA: TGCGCCAGCAGCCATTATGGCGGGGGGGGTCTCCGTAACTATGGCTACACCTTC.

The chain links TRBV6-1 to TRBJ2-5; possibly TRBD2 for D (6 bases). Germline values: CDR1 MNHNS, CDR2 SASEGT. The CDR3 length is 14 residues. V lost 3 bases and J 2 bases, leaving 10 bases between the germline ends. This chain's CDR3 is CASSDLGTQETQYF. In DNA form, the CDR3 reads TGTGCCAGCAGTGACTTGGGGACTCAAGAGACCCAGTACTTC.

This clonotype showed up many times. The gene calls are TRBV3-1 and TRBJ1-2; tentatively, D is TRBD1 (5 bases). CDR1 is LGHDT, CDR2 YNNKEL, per germline (reference sequence). This CDR3 region has 15 residues. The V and J ends lost 0 bases and 4 bases respectively, with 12 bases between them. CDR3 protein: CASSQEALTGYGYTF. The DNA of the CDR3 is TGTGCCAGCAGCCAAGAGGCCCTAACAGGCTATGGCTACACCTTC. Full variable domain (outside the CDR3, taken from reference TRBV3-1 and TRBJ1-2): DTAVSQTPKYLVTQMGNDKSIKCEQNLGHDTMYWYKQDSKKFLKIMFSYNNKELIINETVPNRFSPKSPDKAHLNLHINSLELGDSAVYFCASSQEALTGYGYTFGSGTRLTVV.

At least ten counts were recorded for this clonotype. The chain uses TRBV2 and TRBJ2-7; D gene ambiguous. Germline V gene sequence: CDR1 SNHLY, CDR2 FYNNEI. The CDR3 length is 12 residues. Between the trimmed V and J ends, which lost 4 bases and 3 bases, there was a span of 7 bases. The CDR3 region is CASSGANYEQYF. In DNA form, the CDR3 reads TGTGCCAGCAGTGGCGCGAACTACGAGCAGTACTTC.